The 5 T cell receptor beta chains given below trace back to one sample, sequenced in a study of blood T cells in healthy people across ages (dated by TCRdb to between 2014 and 2017). Libraries were prepared through 5' RACE. Sequencing took place on an Illumina HiSeq 2500. The second PCR ran for about 7 to 11 cycles and used a J-beta primer mix along with a sample-barcoded 5' primer. TCRdb trimmed public reads at Q25 via fastp, called clones via MiXCR and kept in-frame beta chains. Rows matching on CDR3 protein sequence are summarized as one entry with the most common DNA and genes. The sample table records hundreds of thousands of distinct CDR3 sequences; just over 55% of these occur just once. Roughly 25% of the sample is in the top ten clones. The sample was blood. Every receptor here comes from a man between 35 and 55 years old in good health.

The J gene is TRBJ2-5, the V gene TRBV2; 7 bases match TRBD2. The V segment lost 6 bases and the J segment 7 bases; nucleotides outside the gene matches: 11. CDR3 length: 14 residues. Germline CDR1 is SNHLY and CDR2 is FYNNEI. CDR3 sequence: CASRGASGRWTQYF. CDR3 bases: TGTGCCAGCAGGGGTGCTAGCGGAAGGTGGACCCAGTACTTC. The full variable domain, in which reference TRBV2 and TRBJ2-5 provide the parts outside the CDR3, is EPEVTQTPSHQVTQMGQEVILRCVPISNHLYFYWYRQILGQKVEFLVSFYNNEISEKSEIFDDQFSVERPDGSNFTLKIRSTKLEDSAMYFCASRGASGRWTQYFGPGTRLLVL.

J is TRBJ2-7 and V is TRBV2; D gene unclear. Germline V lookup: CDR1 SNHLY, CDR2 FYNNEI. Trimming pared 1 base from V and 5 bases from J, leaving 6 bases between. The CDR3 sequence is 12 residues long. The CDR3 DNA reads TGTGCCAGCAGTGAAGAAGGGAACGAGCAGTACTTC. This encodes CASSEEGNEQYF. Combining the CDR3 with reference TRBV2 and TRBJ2-7 gives the whole variable domain EPEVTQTPSHQVTQMGQEVILRCVPISNHLYFYWYRQILGQKVEFLVSFYNNEISEKSEIFDDQFSVERPDGSNFTLKIRSTKLEDSAMYFCASSEEGNEQYFGPGTRLTVT.

The genes are TRBV28 and TRBJ1-2; the D gene is possibly TRBD1 (5 bases). Trimming stripped 2 bases from V and 1 base from J, with 8 bases between. CDR1 and CDR2 from the germline V gene are MDHEN and SYDVKM. The CDR3 contains 14 residues. In DNA, the CDR3 is TGTGCCAGCAGTTTAAGCAGGGTTAACTATGGCTACACCTTC. Translated, it gives CASSLSRVNYGYTF.

The gene calls are TRBV5-6 and TRBJ2-3; D is ambiguous. The CDR3 is made up of 13 amino acids. CDR1 is SGHDT, CDR2 YYEEEE, per germline. Trimming took off 4 bases at V and 6 bases at J, with 12 bases between the two ends. Here the CDR3 DNA reads TGTGCCAGCAGCCAACCCAGACCGGATACGCAGTATTTT. Amino acid sequence: CASSQPRPDTQYF.

V gene TRBV2 combines with J gene TRBJ1-5; a possible D gene is TRBD1 (5 bases). Trimming removed 8 bases at V and 1 base at J, with 9 bases between. This CDR3 region has 13 residues. From germline, CDR1 is SNHLY and CDR2 FYNNEI. The CDR3 bases are TGTGCCAGCGGCAGGGAAAGCAATCAGCCCCAGCATTTT. This codes for CASGRESNQPQHF.